What follows are 7 T cell receptor beta chains derived from one specimen sequenced in a study of T cell changes during pregnancy in multiple sclerosis (dated by TCRdb to between 2019 and 2020). Libraries were built with the immunoSEQ multiplex PCR assay. TCRdb holds this immuneACCESS table with in-frame rearrangements only. Some clones are missing; in checked studies, unresolved V genes explain under half, and the rest has no known cause. For this sample the table gives some 100,000 clones, of which 90% to 95% were detected only once. Jointly, the top ten make up 1% to 1.5% of the sample. The source was peripheral blood, collected in the second trimester of pregnancy. The receptors were gathered from a female donor with multiple sclerosis, enrolled in a pregnancy study.

This clone appeared once. The chain links TRBV9 to TRBJ2-5, with TRBD1 matching over 8 bases. The V segment lost 1 base and the J segment 5 bases; nucleotides outside the gene matches: 4. The CDR3 runs 14 residues. Germline CDR1 is SGDLS and CDR2 is YYNGEE. CDR3 loop: CASSVIWTGETQYF. CDR3 coding DNA: TGTGCCAGCAGCGTAATTTGGACAGGGGAGACCCAGTACTTC. Complete variable domain (other parts from reference TRBV9 and TRBJ2-5): DSGVTQTPKHLITATGQRVTLRCSPRSGDLSVYWYQQSLDQGLQFLIQYYNGEERAKGNILERFSAQQFPDLHSELNLSSLELGDSALYFCASSVIWTGETQYFGPGTRLLVL.

The chain joins TRBV5-1 to TRBJ1-1; D uncertain. The CDR3 has 13 residues. The germline V gene has CDR1 SGHRS and CDR2 YFSETQ. The V end was cut by 2 bases, the J end by 7 bases, with 12 bases between. CDR3: CASSLIPQREAFF. The CDR3 coding sequence is TGCGCCAGCAGCTTAATACCCCAGCGTGAAGCTTTCTTT. The full variable domain, completed using reference TRBV5-1 and TRBJ1-1, is KAGVTQTPRYLIKTRGQQVTLSCSPISGHRSVSWYQQTPGQGLQFLFEYFSETQRNKGNFPGRFSGRQFSNSRSEMNVSTLELGDSALYLCASSLIPQREAFFGQGTRLTVV.

The chain employs TRBV9 and TRBJ2-5; 13 bases agree with TRBD2. V lost 4 bases and J lost 4; bases outside the gene matches: 7. CDR1 and CDR2 (germline): SGDLS, YYNGEE. The CDR3 has 16 residues. CDR3 loop: CASSSGLAGARETQYF. DNA for the CDR3: TGTGCCAGCAGCTCCGGACTAGCGGGAGCAAGAGAGACCCAGTACTTC.

This chain links TRBV5-4 with TRBJ2-5, with 8 positions matching TRBD2. The CDR3 loop spans 15 amino acids. Germline CDR1 and CDR2: SGHNT and YYREEE (reference sequence). The V gene end was trimmed by 4 bases and the J gene end by 0 bases; junction bases not matched to a gene: 5. The CDR3 spells CASSPLAGYQETQYF. The CDR3 bases are TGTGCCAGCAGCCCGCTAGCGGGTTACCAAGAGACCCAGTACTTC.

The CDR3 loop is CASSLGQGSYNEQFF. The CDR3 nucleotides are TGTGCCAGCAGCTTGGGACAGGGCTCCTACAATGAGCAGTTCTTC. The rearrangement joins TRBV7-2 to TRBJ2-1; TRBD1 matches at 9 bases. The CDR3 has 15 amino acids. J lost 0 bases, V lost 3 bases, and 0 bases had no gene match. Per the germline V gene, CDR1 is SGHTA and CDR2 is FQGNSA.

V usage is TRBV5-1 and J usage is TRBJ2-3; D may be TRBD2 (5 bases). CDR3 length: 15 amino acids. The V end lost 5 bases, the J end lost 2 bases, and 15 bases lay between the germline ends. CDR1 is SGHRS, CDR2 YFSETQ, per germline. The CDR3 DNA sequence: TGCGCCAGCAGGAATAGCGCAACGACCACAGATACGCAGTATTTT. This translates into CASRNSATTTDTQYF.

The V and J genes are TRBV18 and TRBJ2-2; D is undetermined. Between the trimmed V and J ends, which lost 3 bases and 4 bases, there was a span of 15 bases. This CDR3 has 16 residues. Germline CDR1 KGHSH, CDR2 LQKENI. CDR3 sequence: CASSPPGLSLTGELFF. The CDR3 coding sequence is TGTGCCAGCTCACCCCCAGGCCTATCTCTCACCGGGGAGCTGTTTTTT.